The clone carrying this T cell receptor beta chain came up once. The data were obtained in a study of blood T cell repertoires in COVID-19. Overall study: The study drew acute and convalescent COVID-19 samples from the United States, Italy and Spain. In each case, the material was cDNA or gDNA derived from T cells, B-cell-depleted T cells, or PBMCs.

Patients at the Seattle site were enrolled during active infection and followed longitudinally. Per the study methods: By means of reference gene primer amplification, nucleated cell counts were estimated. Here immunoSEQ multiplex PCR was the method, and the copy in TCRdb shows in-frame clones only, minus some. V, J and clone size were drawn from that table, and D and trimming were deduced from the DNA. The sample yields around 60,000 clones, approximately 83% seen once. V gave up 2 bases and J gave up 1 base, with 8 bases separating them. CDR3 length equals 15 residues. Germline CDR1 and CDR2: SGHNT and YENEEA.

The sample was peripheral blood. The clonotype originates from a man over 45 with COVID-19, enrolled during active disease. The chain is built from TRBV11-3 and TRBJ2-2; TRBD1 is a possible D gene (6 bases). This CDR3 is CASSLQGKNTGELFF. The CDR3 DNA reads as TGTGCCAGCAGCTTACAGGGGAAGAACACCGGGGAGCTGTTTTTT.